This T cell receptor beta chain was recovered during a study of blood T cell repertoires in COVID-19. The protocol was immunoSEQ multiplex PCR, while the TCRdb copy is restricted to in-frame clones and leaves out a portion. The sample lists fewer than 300,000 clones, 85% occurring once. The germline gives CDR1 SGHAT, CDR2 FQNNGV. This CDR3 comprises 20 residues. With 0 bases removed from V and 3 bases from J, the gap between germline ends came to 27 bases. J is TRBJ2-7 and V is TRBV11-2; no firm D call. Sequenced input: peripheral blood. This receptor was taken from a human donor in a cohort sampled during active COVID-19. The DNA of the CDR3 is TGTGCCAGCAGCTTAGATGCCCTATCCCTCCCGAGACGAGGTCTCTACGAGCAGTACTTC. This codes for CASSLDALSLPRRGLYEQYF.